This T cell receptor beta chain stems from a study of blood T cell repertoires in COVID-19. With V trimmed by 6 bases and J by 2 bases, 12 bases remained unmatched. The CDR3 runs 17 residues. Germline V lookup: CDR1 SGHDT, CDR2 YYEEEE. Source study methods: Nucleated cell counts were estimated from reference gene primer amplification. TCRdb's copy holds only in-frame clones and misses some; the assay was immunoSEQ multiplex PCR. D and trimming were read from the DNA, whereas the V and J calls and clone size are those reported in that table. The data show roughly 230,000 clones, approximately 85% seen once.

The sample comprised PBMCs or T cells enriched from blood (not recorded which). The clonotype was recovered from a woman aged 45-65 years who had been exposed to COVID-19. The chain couples TRBV5-6 to TRBJ1-2; 11 bases are shared with TRBD1. CDR3 nucleotides: TGTGCCAGCACCCCCGGGACAGGGGGATTGTGGAACTATGGCTACACCTTC. Amino acid sequence: CASTPGTGGLWNYGYTF.